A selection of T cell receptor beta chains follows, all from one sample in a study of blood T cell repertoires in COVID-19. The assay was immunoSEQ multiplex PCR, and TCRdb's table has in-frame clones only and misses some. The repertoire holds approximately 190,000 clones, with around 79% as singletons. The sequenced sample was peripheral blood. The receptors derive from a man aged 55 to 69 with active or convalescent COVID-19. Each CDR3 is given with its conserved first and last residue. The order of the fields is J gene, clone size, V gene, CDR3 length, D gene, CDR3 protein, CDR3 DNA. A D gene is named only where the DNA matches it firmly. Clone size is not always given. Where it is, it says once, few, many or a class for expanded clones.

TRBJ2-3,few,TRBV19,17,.,CASSRAVGGFGVDTQYF,TGTGCCAGTAGTAGGGCCGTAGGAGGGTTCGGGGTAGATACGCAGTATTTT
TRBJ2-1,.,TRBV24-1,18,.,CATSDPKAGIGRYNEQFF,TGTGCCACCAGTGACCCCAAAGCGGGTATAGGCCGTTACAATGAGCAGTTCTTC
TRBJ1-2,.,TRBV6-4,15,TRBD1,CASSDGGRGREGYTF,TGTGCCAGCAGTGACGGGGGCAGGGGGCGCGAAGGCTACACCTTC
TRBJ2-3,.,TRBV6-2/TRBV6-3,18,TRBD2,CASSGGLAGMFGTDTQYF,TGTGCCAGCAGTGGTGGACTAGCGGGAATGTTTGGCACAGATACGCAGTATTTT
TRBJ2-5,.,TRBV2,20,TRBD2,CASRDLAGTSGRVRPETQYF,TGTGCCAGCAGGGACCTAGCCGGGACTAGCGGGAGGGTTCGCCCAGAGACCCAGTACTTC
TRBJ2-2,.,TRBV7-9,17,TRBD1,CASSLATGRKNTGELFF,TGTGCCAGCAGCTTAGCGACAGGGCGGAAGAACACCGGGGAGCTGTTTTTT
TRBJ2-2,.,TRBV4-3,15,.,CASSQATSSRRELFF,TGCGCCAGCAGCCAAGCAACTAGCTCGCGCCGGGAGCTGTTTTTT
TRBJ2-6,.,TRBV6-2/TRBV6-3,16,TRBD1,CASSRTGYSGANVLTF,TGTGCCAGCAGTAGGACAGGGTACTCTGGGGCCAACGTCCTGACTTTC
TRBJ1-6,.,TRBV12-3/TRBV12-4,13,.,CASSSYPNSPLHF,TGTGCCAGCAGTTCCTATCCTAATTCACCCCTCCACTTT
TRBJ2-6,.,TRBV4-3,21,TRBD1,CASSQARQSRQGETGANVLTF,TGCGCCAGCAGCCAAGCACGACAGAGCCGACAGGGAGAAACTGGGGCCAACGTCCTGACTTTC
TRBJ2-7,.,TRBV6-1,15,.,CASSDGHRGGAEQYF,TGTGCCAGCAGTGACGGCCACAGGGGGGGCGCCGAGCAGTACTTC
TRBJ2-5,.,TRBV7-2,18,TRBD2,CASSLPGGLAGVFKTQYF,TGTGCCAGCAGCTTACCGGGGGGACTAGCGGGAGTCTTTAAGACCCAGTACTTC
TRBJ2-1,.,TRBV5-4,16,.,CASSLNNPSSYNEQFF,TGTGCCAGCAGCTTGAACAATCCCAGCTCCTACAATGAGCAGTTCTTC
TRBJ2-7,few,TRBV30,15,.,CAWSVRDGGPHEQYF,TGTGCCTGGAGTGTACGGGACGGGGGGCCTCACGAGCAGTACTTC
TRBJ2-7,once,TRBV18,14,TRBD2,CASSPGTSSYEQYF,TGTGCCAGCTCCCCCGGGACTAGCTCCTACGAGCAGTACTTC
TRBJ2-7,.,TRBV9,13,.,CASSALPSAEQYF,TGTGCCAGCAGCGCCCTCCCGAGTGCCGAGCAGTACTTC
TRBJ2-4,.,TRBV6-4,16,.,CASSPMPDMAKNIQYF,TGTGCCAGCAGTCCAATGCCGGACATGGCCAAAAACATTCAGTACTTC
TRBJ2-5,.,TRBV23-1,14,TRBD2,CASSLAGDQETQYF,TGCGCCAGCAGTCTAGCGGGGGACCAAGAGACCCAGTACTTC
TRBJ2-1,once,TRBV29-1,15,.,CSVEPADRRYNEQFF,TGCAGCGTTGAACCGGCCGACAGGAGATACAATGAGCAGTTCTTC
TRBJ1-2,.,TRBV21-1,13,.,CASPDGSDYGYTF,TGTGCCAGCCCCGATGGGAGTGACTATGGCTACACCTTC
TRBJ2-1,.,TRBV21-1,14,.,CASRWTSGTDEQFF,TGTGCCAGCAGATGGACTAGCGGGACTGATGAGCAGTTCTTC
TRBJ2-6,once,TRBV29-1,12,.,CSAHSGANVLTF,TGCAGCGCCCACTCTGGGGCCAACGTCCTGACTTTC
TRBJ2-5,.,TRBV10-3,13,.,CASENRLQETQYF,TGTGCCAGCGAGAACAGATTACAAGAGACCCAGTACTTC
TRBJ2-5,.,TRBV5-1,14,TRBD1,CASSMDRVEETQYF,TGCGCCAGCAGCATGGACAGGGTGGAGGAGACCCAGTACTTC
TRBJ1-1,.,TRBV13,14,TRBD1,CASSSNRGGTEAFF,TGTGCCAGCAGCTCTAACAGGGGGGGCACTGAAGCTTTCTTT
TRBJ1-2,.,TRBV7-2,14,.,CASSPREGDYGYTF,TGTGCCAGCAGCCCACGGGAGGGGGACTATGGCTACACCTTC
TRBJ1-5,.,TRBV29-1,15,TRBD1,CSVLAGGKGNQPQHF,TGCAGCGTACTAGCAGGGGGTAAGGGCAATCAGCCCCAGCATTTT
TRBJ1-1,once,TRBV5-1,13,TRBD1,CASNGQENTEAFF,TGCGCCAGCAATGGACAGGAGAACACTGAAGCTTTCTTT
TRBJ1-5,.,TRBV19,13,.,CASSRGGPQPQHF,TGTGCCAGTAGTAGGGGAGGGCCTCAGCCCCAGCATTTT
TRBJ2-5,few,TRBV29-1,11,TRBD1,CSVHRGETQYF,TGCAGCGTTCACAGGGGCGAGACCCAGTACTTC
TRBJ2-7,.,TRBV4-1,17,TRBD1,CASSQQPTGGAEDEQYF,TGCGCCAGCAGCCAACAGCCTACAGGGGGCGCCGAGGACGAGCAGTACTTC
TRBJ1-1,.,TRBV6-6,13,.,CASTLTGNTEAFF,TGTGCCAGCACCCTGACAGGGAACACTGAAGCTTTCTTT
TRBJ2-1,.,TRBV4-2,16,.,CASSQEGGLINNEQFF,TGTGCCAGCAGCCAAGAGGGAGGTCTCATAAACAATGAGCAGTTCTTC
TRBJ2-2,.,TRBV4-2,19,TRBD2,CASSQVLTSGRPNTGELFF,TGTGCCAGCAGCCAAGTTTTAACTAGCGGGAGACCGAACACCGGGGAGCTGTTTTTT
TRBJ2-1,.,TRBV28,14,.,CASSPLGSYNEQFF,TGTGCCAGCAGTCCCCTAGGATCCTACAATGAGCAGTTCTTC
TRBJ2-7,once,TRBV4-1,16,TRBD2,CASSQERTSGLYEQYF,TGCGCCAGCAGCCAAGAAAGGACTAGCGGTCTCTACGAGCAGTACTTC
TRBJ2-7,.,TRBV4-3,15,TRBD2,CASSQGLAGSHEQYF,TGCGCCAGCAGCCAAGGACTAGCGGGTTCCCACGAGCAGTACTTC
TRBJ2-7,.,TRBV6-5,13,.,CATARALLYEQYF,TGTGCCACCGCGAGGGCGCTACTCTACGAGCAGTACTTC
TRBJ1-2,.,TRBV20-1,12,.,CSASPGVRGYTF,TGCAGTGCTAGTCCAGGGGTTCGTGGCTACACCTTC
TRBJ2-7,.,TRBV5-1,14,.,CASSFGTSTYEQYF,TGCGCCAGCAGCTTCGGGACATCCACCTACGAGCAGTACTTC